This passage covers 14 T cell receptor beta chains from one sample sequenced in a study of blood T cells in healthy people across ages. Alongside a J-beta primer mix, a sample-barcoded 5' primer served in a second PCR lasting about 6 to 11 cycles. TCRdb re-analysed the 5' RACE reads in MiXCR, keeping a single row per CDR3 protein. The sample consists of about 640,000 distinct CDR3 sequences, 45% to 65% of them appearing once. The sequenced material came from blood. These receptors were taken from a man between 60 and 75 years old in good health.

The CDR3 DNA reads as TGCGCCAGCAACCCAGGGGGCTTCTATGGCTACACCTTC. Amino acids: CASNPGGFYGYTF. The chain joins TRBV5-1 to TRBJ1-2, with 8 bases lining up with TRBD1. J lost 4 bases, V lost 6 bases, and 5 bases had no gene match. The CDR3 length is 13 residues. The germline V gene encodes CDR1 SGHRS and CDR2 YFSETQ.

The gene calls are TRBV6-6 and TRBJ2-3, with D perhaps given as TRBD1 or TRBD2 (5 bases each). The V and J ends lost 5 bases and 12 bases respectively, with 12 bases between them. The CDR3 extends over 11 amino acids. Germline CDR1 reads MNHNY; CDR2 reads SVGAGI (reference sequence). The CDR3 loop is CASSPRDLQYF. The CDR3 nucleotides read TGTGCCAGCAGTCCCCGGGACCTACAGTATTTT.

The chain links TRBV5-1 to TRBJ1-4, with D possibly matching TRBD1 (6 bases). This CDR3 has 15 residues. The V end was cut by 4 bases, the J end by 3 bases, with 13 bases between. Germline V lookup: CDR1 SGHRS, CDR2 YFSETQ. CDR3 region: CASSPRTDSNEKLFF. The DNA of the CDR3 is TGCGCCAGCAGCCCCAGGACAGATTCTAATGAAAAACTGTTTTTT.

The chain couples TRBV29-1 to TRBJ2-5; D perhaps matches TRBD2 (5 bases). The CDR3 is 13 residues long. Germline V gene data show CDR1 as SQVTM and CDR2 as ANQGSEA. V was pared by 2 bases and J by 0 bases, with 7 bases between. The CDR3 region is CSVEPGNQETQYF. The CDR3 DNA reads as TGCAGCGTTGAACCCGGGAACCAAGAGACCCAGTACTTC.

CDR3 coding DNA: TGTGCCAGCAGCCCGATAGGGGCAATTAACACTGAAGCTTTCTTT. Protein sequence: CASSPIGAINTEAFF. The chain recombines TRBV9 with TRBJ1-1; TRBD1 is a possible D gene (5 bases). Trimming took 4 bases from V and 2 from J, leaving 15 bases between them. The CDR3 runs 15 residues. Germline values: CDR1 SGDLS, CDR2 YYNGEE.

There are a few counts of this clonotype. The chain links TRBV7-9 to TRBJ2-1; 10 nucleotides match TRBD1. The CDR3 consists of 15 residues. Germline V gives CDR1 SEHNR, CDR2 FQNEAQ (reference sequence). Trimming removed 1 base from V and 8 bases from J; junction bases left unmatched: 5. The CDR3 is CASSLGTGGFDEQFF. Written as DNA, the CDR3 is TGTGCCAGCAGCTTAGGGACAGGGGGGTTTGATGAGCAGTTCTTC. Variable domain in full (rest from reference TRBV7-9 and TRBJ2-1): DTGVSQNPRHKITKRGQNVTFRCDPISEHNRLYWYRQTLGQGPEFLTYFQNEAQLEKSRLLSDRFSAERPKGSFSTLEIQRTEQGDSAMYLCASSLGTGGFDEQFFGPGTRLTVL.

This chain uses TRBV4-1 with TRBJ2-5; possibly TRBD1 for D (5 bases). The V gene's germline CDR1 is MGHRA and CDR2 YSYEKL. Trimming shortened V by 0 bases and J by 5 bases, and 16 bases separated the two germline ends. The CDR3 loop spans 16 amino acids. CDR3 coding DNA: TGCGCCAGCAGCCAAGAATGGTCAGGGCCCGGGGAGACCCAGTACTTC. This codes for CASSQEWSGPGETQYF.

This clonotype has a handful of counts. V and J are TRBV3-1 and TRBJ2-5; D may be TRBD2 (5 bases). The CDR3 sequence is 11 residues long. Germline-derived CDR1 and CDR2 are LGHDT and YNNKEL (reference sequence). V was clipped by 8 bases and J by 5 bases, with 9 bases between them. The CDR3 spells CASDYGETQYF. The CDR3 region has the DNA TGTGCCAGCGACTACGGGGAGACCCAGTACTTC.

This clonotype was detected only a few times. The CDR3 protein is CASSITGTSFDEQFF. CDR3 coding DNA: TGTGCCAGCAGCATAACCGGGACTAGCTTCGATGAGCAGTTCTTC. The chain combines TRBV9 with TRBJ2-1, with 9 bases lining up with TRBD2. The ends lost 4 bases at V and 8 bases at J; junction bases unmatched: 10. Germline CDR1 is SGDLS and CDR2 is YYNGEE. CDR3 length: 15 amino acids. Full variable domain (rest looked up from reference TRBV9 and TRBJ2-1): DSGVTQTPKHLITATGQRVTLRCSPRSGDLSVYWYQQSLDQGLQFLIQYYNGEERAKGNILERFSAQQFPDLHSELNLSSLELGDSALYFCASSITGTSFDEQFFGPGTRLTVL.

The gene calls are TRBV12-3 or TRBV12-4 and TRBJ2-2; 9 bases map to TRBD1. Unmatched junction bases numbered 6, after V lost 6 bases and J lost 4 bases. The CDR3 runs to 15 residues. The CDR3 loop is CASRWGQGTTGELFF. The CDR3, as DNA: TGTGCCAGCAGGTGGGGACAGGGTACCACCGGGGAGCTGTTTTTT.

This clonotype came up a few times. The chain recombines TRBV4-2 with TRBJ2-3, with D possibly being TRBD2 (6 bases). The CDR3 extends over 16 amino acids. Looked up from germline, CDR1 is LGHNA and CDR2 is YNFKEQ. V dropped 1 base and J dropped 4 bases, with 15 bases sitting between them. The CDR3 loop is CASSQGGTLLPDTQYF. CDR3 nucleotide sequence: TGTGCCAGCAGCCAAGGGGGGACTCTCCTCCCAGATACGCAGTATTTT.

This clonotype was found a few times. The chain combines TRBV20-1 with TRBJ1-1; 7 positions match TRBD1. The length of the CDR3 is 13 residues. V was pared by 2 bases and J by 4 bases, with 4 bases of the junction left unmatched. Germline loops: CDR1 DFQATT, CDR2 SNEGSKA (reference sequence). CDR3 nucleotides: TGCAGTGCTAGAAGGGGACAGTTCACTGAAGCTTTCTTT. This translates into CSARRGQFTEAFF.

This clonotype has just a few counts. The V and J genes are TRBV4-2 and TRBJ2-7, with D unresolved. CDR3 size: 13 residues. The ends were cut back, 0 bases at V and 4 bases at J, with 7 bases in the middle. Germline V gives CDR1 LGHNA, CDR2 YNFKEQ. The chain's CDR3 is CASSQEVRYEQYF. DNA for the CDR3: TGTGCCAGCAGCCAAGAGGTACGGTACGAGCAGTACTTC.

This clonotype was detected a few times. The rearrangement uses TRBV29-1 and TRBJ2-7; 14 positions agree with TRBD2. Trimming removed 6 bases from V and 5 bases from J; junction bases left unmatched: 12. CDR1 and CDR2 (germline): SQVTM, ANQGSEA. The CDR3 is 16 residues long. This CDR3 reads CSVTGTSGGRSNEQYF. Here the CDR3 DNA reads TGCAGCGTCACCGGGACTAGCGGGGGCCGGTCCAACGAGCAGTACTTC.